The clone carrying this T cell receptor (beta chain) has just a few counts. TCRdb redid the calling of the 5' RACE reads with MiXCR, one entry per CDR3 protein. The sample includes about 90,000 distinct CDR3 sequences, less than 15% of them seen just once. This entry comes from a study of T-cell memory formation after mild COVID-19. The ends lost 3 bases at V and 8 bases at J; junction bases unmatched: 6. The CDR3 is 13 amino acids. This TCR derives from an adult woman who had mild COVID-19 (a few samples of this study predate the infection). Cell type and time point are not known. V is TRBV12-3 or TRBV12-4 and J is TRBJ1-1, with 7 bases fitting TRBD1. Sequenced: PBMCs or a T cell subset sorted from them (not recorded which). CDR3 bases: TGTGCCAGCAGTTTCTCGACAGGGATCGAAGCTTTCTTT. As protein: CASSFSTGIEAFF.